This T cell receptor beta chain came from a study of blood T cell repertoires in COVID-19. Assay used: immunoSEQ multiplex PCR; TCRdb lists only in-frame clones, some missing. The profile shows around 150,000 clones, over 80% of them singletons. The CDR3 extends over 12 amino acids. CDR1 LGHNT and CDR2 FRNRAP come from the germline V gene. V was clipped by 8 bases and J by 4 bases, with 8 bases between them. The rearrangement uses TRBV12-5 and TRBJ2-2; TRBD2 is a possible D gene (5 bases). The sequence was collected from a woman in her thirties or forties who had recovered from COVID-19. Sequencing input: PBMCs or T cells enriched from blood (not recorded which). The CDR3 sequence: CASRDGTGELFF. DNA of the CDR3: TGTGCTAGTCGGGATGGCACCGGGGAGCTGTTTTTT.